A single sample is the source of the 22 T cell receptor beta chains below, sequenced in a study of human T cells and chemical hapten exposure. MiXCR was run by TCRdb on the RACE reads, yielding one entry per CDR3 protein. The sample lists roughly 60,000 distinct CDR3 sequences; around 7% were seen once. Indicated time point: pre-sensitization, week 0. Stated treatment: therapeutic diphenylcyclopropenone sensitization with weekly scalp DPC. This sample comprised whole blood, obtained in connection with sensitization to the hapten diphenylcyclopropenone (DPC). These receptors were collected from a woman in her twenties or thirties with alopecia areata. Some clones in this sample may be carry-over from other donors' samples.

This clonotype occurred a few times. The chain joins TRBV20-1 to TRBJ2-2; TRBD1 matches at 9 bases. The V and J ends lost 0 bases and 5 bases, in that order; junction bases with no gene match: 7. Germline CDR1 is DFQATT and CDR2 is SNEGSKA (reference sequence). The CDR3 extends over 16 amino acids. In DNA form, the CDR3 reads TGCAGTGCTAGAGAGGGACAGGGTCGACGGACCGGGGAGCTGTTTTTT. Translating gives CSAREGQGRRTGELFF.

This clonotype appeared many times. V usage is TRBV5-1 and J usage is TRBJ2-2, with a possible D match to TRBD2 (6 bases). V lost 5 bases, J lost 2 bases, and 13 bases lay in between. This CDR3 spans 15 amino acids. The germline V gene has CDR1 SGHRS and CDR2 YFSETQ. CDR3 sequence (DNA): TGCGCCAGCAGATCGGGGGTCGCCAACACCGGGGAGCTGTTTTTT. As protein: CASRSGVANTGELFF.

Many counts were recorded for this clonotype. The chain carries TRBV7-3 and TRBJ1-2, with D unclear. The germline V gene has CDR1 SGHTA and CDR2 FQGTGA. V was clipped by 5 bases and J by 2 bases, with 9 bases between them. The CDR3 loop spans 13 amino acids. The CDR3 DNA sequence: TGTGCCAGCAGCCCTGATGCCAACTATGGCTACACCTTC. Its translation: CASSPDANYGYTF.

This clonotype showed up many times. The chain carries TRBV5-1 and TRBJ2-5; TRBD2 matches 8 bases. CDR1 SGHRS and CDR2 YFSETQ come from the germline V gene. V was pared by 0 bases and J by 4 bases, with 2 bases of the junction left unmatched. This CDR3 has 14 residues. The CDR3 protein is CASSLGLALETQYF. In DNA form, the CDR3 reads TGCGCCAGCAGCTTGGGACTAGCGTTAGAGACCCAGTACTTC.

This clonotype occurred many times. The CDR3 region is CASSRDRVSKETQYF. CDR3 in DNA: TGTGCCAGCAGCCGGGACAGGGTCTCGAAAGAGACCCAGTACTTC. This chain connects TRBV9 to TRBJ2-5, with 9 bases identical to TRBD1. The CDR3 length is 15 residues. V was pared by 4 bases and J by 3 bases, with 7 bases of the junction left unmatched. The germline V gene has CDR1 SGDLS and CDR2 YYNGEE.

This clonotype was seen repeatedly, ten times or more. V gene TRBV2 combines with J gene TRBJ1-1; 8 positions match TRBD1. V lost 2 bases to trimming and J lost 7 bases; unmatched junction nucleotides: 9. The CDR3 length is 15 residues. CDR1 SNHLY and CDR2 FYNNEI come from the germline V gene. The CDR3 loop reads CASSESLDRVFEAFF. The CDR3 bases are TGTGCCAGCAGTGAATCCCTGGACAGGGTTTTTGAAGCTTTCTTT. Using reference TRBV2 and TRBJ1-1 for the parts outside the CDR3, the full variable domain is EPEVTQTPSHQVTQMGQEVILRCVPISNHLYFYWYRQILGQKVEFLVSFYNNEISEKSEIFDDQFSVERPDGSNFTLKIRSTKLEDSAMYFCASSESLDRVFEAFFGQGTRLTVV.

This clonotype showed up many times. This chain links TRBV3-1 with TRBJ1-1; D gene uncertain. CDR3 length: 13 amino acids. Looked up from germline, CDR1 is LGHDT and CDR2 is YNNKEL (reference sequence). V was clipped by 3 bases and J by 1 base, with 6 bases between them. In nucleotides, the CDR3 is TGTGCCAGCAGCCATTCTGGGAACACTGAAGCTTTCTTT. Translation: CASSHSGNTEAFF.

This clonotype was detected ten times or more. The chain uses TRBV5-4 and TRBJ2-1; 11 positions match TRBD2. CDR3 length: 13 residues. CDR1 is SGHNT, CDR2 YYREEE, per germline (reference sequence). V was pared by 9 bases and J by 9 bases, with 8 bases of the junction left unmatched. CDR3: CATWIAGGSEQFF. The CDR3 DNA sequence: TGTGCCACTTGGATAGCGGGGGGGAGTGAGCAGTTCTTC.

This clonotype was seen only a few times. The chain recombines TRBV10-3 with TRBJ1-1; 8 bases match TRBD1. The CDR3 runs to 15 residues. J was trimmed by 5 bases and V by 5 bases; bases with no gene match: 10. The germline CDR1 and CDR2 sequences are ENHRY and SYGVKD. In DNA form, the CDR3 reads TGTGCCATCAGTTGGGGACAGGCTCTGGGGACTGAAGCTTTCTTT. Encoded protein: CAISWGQALGTEAFF.

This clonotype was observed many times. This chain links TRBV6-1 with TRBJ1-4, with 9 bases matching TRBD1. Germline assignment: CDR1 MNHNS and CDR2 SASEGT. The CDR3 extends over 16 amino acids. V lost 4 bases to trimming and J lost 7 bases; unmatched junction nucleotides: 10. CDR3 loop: CASSGGSGTGTEKLFF. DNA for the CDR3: TGTGCCAGCAGTGGAGGCTCCGGGACAGGGACTGAAAAACTGTTTTTT.

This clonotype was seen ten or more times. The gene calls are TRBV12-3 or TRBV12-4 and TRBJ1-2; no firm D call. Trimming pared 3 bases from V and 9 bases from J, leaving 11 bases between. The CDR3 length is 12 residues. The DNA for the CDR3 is TGTGCCAGCAGTTTTACCCTATGGAGCTACACCTTC. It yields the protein CASSFTLWSYTF.

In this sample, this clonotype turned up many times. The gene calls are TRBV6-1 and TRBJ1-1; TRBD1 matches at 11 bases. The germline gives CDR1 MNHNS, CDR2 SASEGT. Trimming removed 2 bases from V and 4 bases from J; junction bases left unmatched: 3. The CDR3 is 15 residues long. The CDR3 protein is CASSETGTGGTEAFF. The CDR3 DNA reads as TGTGCCAGCAGTGAAACCGGGACAGGGGGCACTGAAGCTTTCTTT.

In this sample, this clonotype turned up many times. The CDR3 coding sequence is TGCGCCAGCAGCGTACTAGCGGGGGAGCCCGCTGGGCCTGTAGGGGAGCTGTTTTTT. Translated, it gives CASSVLAGEPAGPVGELFF. The chain couples TRBV10-2 to TRBJ2-2; TRBD2 aligns across 11 bases. The J segment lost 8 bases and the V segment lost 6 bases, leaving 20 bases of the junction unmatched. The CDR3 runs to 19 residues. Germline V gene data show CDR1 as WSHSY and CDR2 as SAAADI.

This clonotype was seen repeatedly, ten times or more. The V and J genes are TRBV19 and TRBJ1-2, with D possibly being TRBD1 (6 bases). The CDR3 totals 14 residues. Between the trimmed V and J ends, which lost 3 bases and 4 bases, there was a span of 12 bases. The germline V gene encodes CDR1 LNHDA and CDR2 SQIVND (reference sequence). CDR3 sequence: CASSIDRGGYGYTF. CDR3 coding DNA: TGTGCCAGTAGTATCGACAGAGGGGGCTATGGCTACACCTTC.

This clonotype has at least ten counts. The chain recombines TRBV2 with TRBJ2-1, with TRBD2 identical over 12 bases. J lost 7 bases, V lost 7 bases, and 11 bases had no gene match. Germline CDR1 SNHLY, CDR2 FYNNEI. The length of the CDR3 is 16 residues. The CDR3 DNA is TGTGCCAGCAAAAGACTAGCGGGGGCTACAGGGAATGAGCAGTTCTTC. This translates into CASKRLAGATGNEQFF. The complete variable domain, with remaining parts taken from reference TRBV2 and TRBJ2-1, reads EPEVTQTPSHQVTQMGQEVILRCVPISNHLYFYWYRQILGQKVEFLVSFYNNEISEKSEIFDDQFSVERPDGSNFTLKIRSTKLEDSAMYFCASKRLAGATGNEQFFGPGTRLTVL.

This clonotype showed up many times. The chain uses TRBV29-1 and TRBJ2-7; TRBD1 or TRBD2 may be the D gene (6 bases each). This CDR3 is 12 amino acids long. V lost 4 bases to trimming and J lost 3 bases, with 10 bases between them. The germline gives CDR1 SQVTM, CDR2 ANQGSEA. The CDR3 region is CSVGGAVYEQYF. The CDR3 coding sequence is TGCAGCGTTGGGGGGGCAGTCTACGAGCAGTACTTC.

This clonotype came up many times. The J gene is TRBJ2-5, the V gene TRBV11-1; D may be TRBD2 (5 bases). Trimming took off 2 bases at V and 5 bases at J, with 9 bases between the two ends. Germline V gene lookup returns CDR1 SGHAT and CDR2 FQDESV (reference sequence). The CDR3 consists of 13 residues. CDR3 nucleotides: TGTGCCAGCAGCTTACGGACTTCCGAGACCCAGTACTTC. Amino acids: CASSLRTSETQYF.

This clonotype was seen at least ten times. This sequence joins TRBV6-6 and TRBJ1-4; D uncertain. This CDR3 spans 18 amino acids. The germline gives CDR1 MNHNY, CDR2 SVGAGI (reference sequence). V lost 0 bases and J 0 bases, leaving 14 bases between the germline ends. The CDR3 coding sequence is TGTGCCAGCAGTTACTCGGTAGGAGGATCTGCAACTAATGAAAAACTGTTTTTT. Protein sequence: CASSYSVGGSATNEKLFF.

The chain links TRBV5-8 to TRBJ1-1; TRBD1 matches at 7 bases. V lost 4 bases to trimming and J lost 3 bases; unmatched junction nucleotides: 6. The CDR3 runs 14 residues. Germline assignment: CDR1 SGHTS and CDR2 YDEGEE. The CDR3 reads CASSGMTGYTEAFF. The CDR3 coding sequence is TGTGCCAGCAGCGGAATGACAGGGTACACTGAAGCTTTCTTT.

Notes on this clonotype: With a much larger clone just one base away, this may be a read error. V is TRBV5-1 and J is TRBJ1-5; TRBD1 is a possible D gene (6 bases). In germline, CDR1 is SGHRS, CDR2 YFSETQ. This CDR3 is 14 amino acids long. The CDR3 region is CASSRTVGKQPQHF. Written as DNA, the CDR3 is TGCGCCAGCAGCCGGACAGTTGGCAAACAGCCCCAGCATTTT.

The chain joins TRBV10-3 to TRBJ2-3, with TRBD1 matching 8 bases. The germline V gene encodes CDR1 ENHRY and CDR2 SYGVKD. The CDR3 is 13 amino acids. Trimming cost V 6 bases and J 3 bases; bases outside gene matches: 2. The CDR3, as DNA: TGTGCCATCAGGCAGGGGGCAACAGATACGCAGTATTTT. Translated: CAIRQGATDTQYF.

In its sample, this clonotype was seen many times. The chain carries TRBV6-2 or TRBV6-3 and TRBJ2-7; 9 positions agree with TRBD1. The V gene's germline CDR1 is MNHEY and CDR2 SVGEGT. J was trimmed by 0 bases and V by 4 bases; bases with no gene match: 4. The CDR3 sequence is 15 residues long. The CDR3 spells CASSSPGQGSYEQYF. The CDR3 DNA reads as TGTGCCAGCAGTTCCCCGGGACAGGGCTCCTACGAGCAGTACTTC.